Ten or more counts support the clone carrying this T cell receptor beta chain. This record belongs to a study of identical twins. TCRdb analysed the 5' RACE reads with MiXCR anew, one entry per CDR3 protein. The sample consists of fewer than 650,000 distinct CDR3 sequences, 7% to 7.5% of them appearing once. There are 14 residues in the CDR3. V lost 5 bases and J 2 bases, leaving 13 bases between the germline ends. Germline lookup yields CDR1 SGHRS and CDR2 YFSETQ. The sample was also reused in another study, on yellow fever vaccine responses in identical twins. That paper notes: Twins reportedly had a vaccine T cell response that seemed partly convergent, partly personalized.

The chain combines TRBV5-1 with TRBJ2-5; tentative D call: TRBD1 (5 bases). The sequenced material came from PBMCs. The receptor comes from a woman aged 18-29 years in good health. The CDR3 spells CASSSQGQQETQYF. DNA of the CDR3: TGCGCCAGCAGTTCACAAGGACAACAAGAGACCCAGTACTTC.